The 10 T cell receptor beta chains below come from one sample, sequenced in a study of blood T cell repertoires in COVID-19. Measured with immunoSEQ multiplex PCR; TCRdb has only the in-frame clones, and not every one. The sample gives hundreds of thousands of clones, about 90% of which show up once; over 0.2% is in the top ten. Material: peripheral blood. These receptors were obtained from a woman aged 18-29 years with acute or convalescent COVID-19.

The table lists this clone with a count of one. CDR3 DNA sequence: TGCGCCAGCCGGTATACTAGCGAGATCACAGATACGCAGTATTTT. Protein sequence: CASRYTSEITDTQYF. The V and J genes are TRBV5-1 and TRBJ2-3; TRBD2 matches 7 bases. CDR1 is SGHRS and CDR2 is YFSETQ in the germline V gene. Trimming at V came to 7 bases and at J to 2 bases, leaving 10 bases not matched to a gene. The CDR3 contains 15 residues.

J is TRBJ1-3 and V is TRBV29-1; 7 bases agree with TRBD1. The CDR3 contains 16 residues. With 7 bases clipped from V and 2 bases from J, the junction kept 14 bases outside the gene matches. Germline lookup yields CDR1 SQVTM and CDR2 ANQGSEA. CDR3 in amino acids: CSAHGSLGTAGNTIYF. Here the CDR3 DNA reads TGCAGCGCCCACGGTAGTCTCGGGACAGCTGGAAACACCATATATTTT.

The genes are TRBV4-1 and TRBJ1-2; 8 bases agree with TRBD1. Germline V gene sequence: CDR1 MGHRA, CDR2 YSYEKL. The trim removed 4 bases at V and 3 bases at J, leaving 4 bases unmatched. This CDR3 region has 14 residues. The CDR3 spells CASSPRQGHYGYTF. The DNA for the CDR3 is TGCGCCAGCAGCCCTCGACAGGGGCACTATGGCTACACCTTC.

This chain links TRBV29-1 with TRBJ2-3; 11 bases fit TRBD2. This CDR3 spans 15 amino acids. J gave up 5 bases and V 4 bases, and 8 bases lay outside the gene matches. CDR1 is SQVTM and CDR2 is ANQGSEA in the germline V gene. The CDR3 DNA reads TGCAGCGTTGCGAGGCTAGCGGGGGGCGGAGATACGCAGTATTTT. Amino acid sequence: CSVARLAGGGDTQYF.

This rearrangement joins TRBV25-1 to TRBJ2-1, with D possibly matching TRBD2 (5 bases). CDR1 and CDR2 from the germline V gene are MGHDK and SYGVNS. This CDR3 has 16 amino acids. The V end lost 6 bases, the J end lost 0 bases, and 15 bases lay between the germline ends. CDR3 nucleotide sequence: TGTGCCAGCAGCCCCCTAGCCGAACGCTCCTACAATGAGCAGTTCTTC. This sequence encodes CASSPLAERSYNEQFF.

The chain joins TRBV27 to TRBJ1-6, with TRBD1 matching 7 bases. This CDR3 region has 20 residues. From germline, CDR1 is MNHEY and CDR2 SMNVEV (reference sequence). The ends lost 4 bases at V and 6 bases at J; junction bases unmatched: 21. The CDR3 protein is CASSSTGRGPEAGVNSPLHF. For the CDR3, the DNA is TGTGCCAGCAGTTCGACAGGGAGGGGACCCGAAGCGGGGGTTAATTCACCCCTCCACTTT.

CDR3 nucleotide sequence: TGTGCCAGCAGGAAGAGGGTCCAGGGGAGGGATCAGCCCCAGCATTTT. Translating it yields CASRKRVQGRDQPQHF. This chain joins TRBV6-4 and TRBJ1-5; tentative D call: TRBD1 (6 bases). The CDR3 consists of 16 residues. The V gene lost 6 bases and the J gene lost 5 bases, with 20 bases spanning the gap. The germline CDR1 and CDR2 sequences are MRHNA and SNTAGT.

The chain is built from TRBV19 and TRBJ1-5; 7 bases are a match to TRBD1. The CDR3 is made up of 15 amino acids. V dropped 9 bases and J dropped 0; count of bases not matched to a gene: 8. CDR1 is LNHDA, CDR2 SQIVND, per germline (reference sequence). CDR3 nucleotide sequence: TGTGCCAGCCACCGGGACAGAAATAGCAATCAGCCCCAGCATTTT. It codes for CASHRDRNSNQPQHF.

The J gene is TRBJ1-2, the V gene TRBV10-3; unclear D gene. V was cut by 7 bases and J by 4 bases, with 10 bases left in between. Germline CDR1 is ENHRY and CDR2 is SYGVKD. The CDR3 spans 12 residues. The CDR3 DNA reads TGTGCCATCACGGGGAGTGGCTATGGCTACACCTTC. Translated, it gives CAITGSGYGYTF.

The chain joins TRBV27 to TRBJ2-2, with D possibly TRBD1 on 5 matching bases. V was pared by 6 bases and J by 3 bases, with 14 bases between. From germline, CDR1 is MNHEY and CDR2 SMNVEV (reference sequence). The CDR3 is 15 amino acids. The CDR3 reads CASSLLGPHTGELFF. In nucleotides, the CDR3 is TGTGCCAGCAGCCTTTTGGGGCCACACACCGGGGAGCTGTTTTTT.